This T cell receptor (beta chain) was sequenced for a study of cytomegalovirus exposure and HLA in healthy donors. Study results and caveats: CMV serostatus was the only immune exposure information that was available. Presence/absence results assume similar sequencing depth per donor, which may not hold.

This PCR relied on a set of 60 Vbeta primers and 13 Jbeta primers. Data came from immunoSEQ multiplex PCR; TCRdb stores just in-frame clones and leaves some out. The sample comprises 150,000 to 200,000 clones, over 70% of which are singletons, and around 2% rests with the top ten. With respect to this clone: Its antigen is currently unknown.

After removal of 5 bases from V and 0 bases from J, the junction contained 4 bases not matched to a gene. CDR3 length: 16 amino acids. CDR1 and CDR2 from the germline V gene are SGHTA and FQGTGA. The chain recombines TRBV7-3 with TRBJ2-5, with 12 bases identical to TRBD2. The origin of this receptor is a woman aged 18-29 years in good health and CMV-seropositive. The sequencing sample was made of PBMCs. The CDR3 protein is CASSHTSGGYQETQYF. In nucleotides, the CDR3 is TGTGCCAGCAGCCACACTAGCGGGGGGTACCAAGAGACCCAGTACTTC.